This T cell receptor (beta chain) was sequenced in a study of T cells after posttransplantation cyclophosphamide. This clone has a single count. Controls had myeloablative marrow grafts with methotrexate and calcineurin inhibitor, sampled at 1 year. The CDR3 has 18 amino acids. V lost 2 bases to trimming and J lost 5 bases; unmatched junction nucleotides: 14. From germline, CDR1 is SGHRS and CDR2 YFSETQ. Libraries were prepared by immunoSEQ multiplex PCR; TCRdb keeps only in-frame clonotypes and omits some of them. Among several thousand clones listed, over 75% were seen once. Sample: PBMCs, taken after an allogeneic stem cell transplant with a calcineurin inhibitor and methotrexate. This sequence joins TRBV5-1 and TRBJ2-5, with TRBD2 matching 11 bases. The receptor was isolated from a male patient aged 40-55 years who received an allogeneic stem cell transplant from an unrelated donor, was CMV-positive, and had chronic GVHD only. A subset of T cells may come from the graft donor. The CDR3 here is CASSFKAQTSGMSETQYF. CDR3 in DNA: TGCGCCAGCAGCTTCAAGGCCCAGACTAGCGGGATGTCGGAGACCCAGTACTTC.